This T cell receptor (beta chain) is from a study of blood T cell repertoires in COVID-19. Study as a whole: The samples span acute and convalescent COVID-19 from the United States, Italy and Spain.

Germline-derived CDR1 and CDR2 are LGHNA and YSLEER. V lost 1 base, J lost 3 bases, and 6 bases stayed unmatched. This CDR3 comprises 16 residues. Study processing details: Researchers report that nucleated cell counts were estimated from reference gene primer amplification. Using immunoSEQ multiplex PCR, the repertoire was profiled, and TCRdb retains in-frame clones only, with some absent. That table supplies the V and J calls and clone size; D and trimming were determined from the DNA. The sample shows roughly 430,000 clones, about 88% of them seen only once. Participants classified as exposed had met a COVID-19 case within 2 weeks before study entry.

V and J are TRBV4-3 and TRBJ1-1; the match to TRBD1 covers 9 bases. The specimen was PBMCs or T cells enriched from blood (not recorded which). This clonotype was obtained from a woman aged 18-29 years who had been exposed to COVID-19. For the CDR3, the DNA is TGCGCCAGCAGCCAAGTAAACAGGGGGCGTGACACTGAAGCTTTCTTT. It specifies CASSQVNRGRDTEAFF.